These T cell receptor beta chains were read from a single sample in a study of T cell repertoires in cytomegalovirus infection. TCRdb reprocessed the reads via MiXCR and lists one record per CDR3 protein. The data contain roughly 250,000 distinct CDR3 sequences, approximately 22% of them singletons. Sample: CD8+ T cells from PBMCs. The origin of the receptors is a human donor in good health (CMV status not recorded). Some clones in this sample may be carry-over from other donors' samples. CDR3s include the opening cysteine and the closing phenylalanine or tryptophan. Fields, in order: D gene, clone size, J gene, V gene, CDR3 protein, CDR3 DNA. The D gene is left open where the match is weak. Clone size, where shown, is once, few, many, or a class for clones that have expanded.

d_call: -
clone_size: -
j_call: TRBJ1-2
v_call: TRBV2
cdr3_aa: CASSQSGVQGYTF
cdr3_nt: TGTGCCAGCAGTCAATCAGGGGTGCAAGGCTACACCTTC

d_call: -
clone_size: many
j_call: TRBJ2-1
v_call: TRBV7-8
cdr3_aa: CASSPYLSYNEQFF
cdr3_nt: TGTGCCAGCAGCCCATATTTATCCTACAATGAGCAGTTCTTC

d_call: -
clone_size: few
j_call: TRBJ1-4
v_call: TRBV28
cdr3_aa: CASSQRTNSEKLFF
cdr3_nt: TGTGCCAGCAGTCAAAGAACCAACAGTGAAAAACTGTTTTTT

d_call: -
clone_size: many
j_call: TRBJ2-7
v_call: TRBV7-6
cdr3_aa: CASSSRVGTYEQYF
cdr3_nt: TGTGCCAGCAGCTCTCGGGTTGGCACCTACGAGCAGTACTTC

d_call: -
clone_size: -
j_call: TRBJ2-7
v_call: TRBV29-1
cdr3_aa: CSVGQSGSSYEQYF
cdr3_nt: TGCAGCGTAGGACAGTCTGGGAGCTCCTACGAGCAGTACTTC

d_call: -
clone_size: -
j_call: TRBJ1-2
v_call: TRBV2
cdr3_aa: CASSEGGSSYGYTF
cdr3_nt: TGTGCCAGCAGTGAAGGGGGTTCGAGCTATGGCTACACCTTC

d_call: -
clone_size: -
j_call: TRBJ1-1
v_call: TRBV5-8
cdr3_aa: CASSPGGTTEAFF
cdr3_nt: TGTGCCAGCAGCCCCGGAGGGACCACTGAAGCTTTCTTT

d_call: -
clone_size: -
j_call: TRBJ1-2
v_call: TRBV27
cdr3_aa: CASSFVRGSPLGYTF
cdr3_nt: TGTGCCAGCAGTTTTGTAAGGGGCAGCCCCCTTGGCTACACCTTC

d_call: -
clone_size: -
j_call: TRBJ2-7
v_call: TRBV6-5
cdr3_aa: CASSPTGGLKQYF
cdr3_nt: TGTGCCAGCAGTCCCACCGGGGGGCTAAAGCAGTACTTC

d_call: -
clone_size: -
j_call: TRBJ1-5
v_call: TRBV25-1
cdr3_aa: CASSEFGGGQPQHF
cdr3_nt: TGTGCCAGCAGTGAGTTTGGGGGTGGCCAGCCCCAGCATTTT

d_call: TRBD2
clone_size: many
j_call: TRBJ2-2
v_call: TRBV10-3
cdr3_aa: CAILTSGNTGELFF
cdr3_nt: TGTGCCATATTGACTAGCGGGAACACCGGGGAGCTGTTTTTT

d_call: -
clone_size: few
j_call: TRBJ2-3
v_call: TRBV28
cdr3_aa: CASSLRGADTQYF
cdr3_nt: TGTGCCAGCAGTTTACGAGGGGCAGATACGCAGTATTTT

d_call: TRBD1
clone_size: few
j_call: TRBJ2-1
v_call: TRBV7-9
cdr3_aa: CASSPTGGYDEQFF
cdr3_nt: TGTGCCAGCAGCCCCACAGGGGGTTACGATGAGCAGTTCTTC

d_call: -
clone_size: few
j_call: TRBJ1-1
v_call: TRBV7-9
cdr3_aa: CASRNGTNTEAFF
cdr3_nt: TGTGCCAGCAGAAACGGGACGAACACTGAAGCTTTCTTT

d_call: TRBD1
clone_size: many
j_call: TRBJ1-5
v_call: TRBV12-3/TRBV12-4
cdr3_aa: CASSSGGADQPQHF
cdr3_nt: TGTGCCAGCAGTTCAGGGGGCGCGGATCAGCCCCAGCATTTT

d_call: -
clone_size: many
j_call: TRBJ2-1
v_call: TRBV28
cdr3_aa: CASSFAGADEQFF
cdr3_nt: TGTGCCAGCAGTTTCGCGGGGGCTGATGAGCAGTTCTTC

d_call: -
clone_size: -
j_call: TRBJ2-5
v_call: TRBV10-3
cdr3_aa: CAISHSGTPEETQYF
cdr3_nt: TGTGCCATCAGTCACTCCGGGACTCCCGAGGAGACCCAGTACTTC

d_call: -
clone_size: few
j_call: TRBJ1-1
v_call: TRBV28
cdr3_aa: CASTERGTEAFF
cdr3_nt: TGTGCCAGCACGGAGCGGGGGACTGAAGCTTTCTTT

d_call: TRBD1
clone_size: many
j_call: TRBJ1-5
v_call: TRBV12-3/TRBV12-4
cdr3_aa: CASSSFTGATQPQHF
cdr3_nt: TGTGCCAGCAGTTCGTTTACAGGGGCTACTCAGCCCCAGCATTTT